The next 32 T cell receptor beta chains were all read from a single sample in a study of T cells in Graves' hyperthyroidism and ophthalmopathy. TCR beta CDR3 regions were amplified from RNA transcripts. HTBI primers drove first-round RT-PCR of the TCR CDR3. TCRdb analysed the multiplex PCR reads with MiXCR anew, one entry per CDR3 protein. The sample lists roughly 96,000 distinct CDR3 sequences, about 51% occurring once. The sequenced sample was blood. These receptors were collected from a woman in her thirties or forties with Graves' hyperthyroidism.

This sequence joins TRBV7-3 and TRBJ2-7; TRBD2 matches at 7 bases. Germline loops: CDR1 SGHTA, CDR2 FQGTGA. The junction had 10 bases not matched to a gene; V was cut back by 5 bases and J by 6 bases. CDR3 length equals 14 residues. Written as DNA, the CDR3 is TGTGCCAGCAGCCCCCAGGGCGGGAGTTCCGAGCAGTACTTC. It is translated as CASSPQGGSSEQYF.

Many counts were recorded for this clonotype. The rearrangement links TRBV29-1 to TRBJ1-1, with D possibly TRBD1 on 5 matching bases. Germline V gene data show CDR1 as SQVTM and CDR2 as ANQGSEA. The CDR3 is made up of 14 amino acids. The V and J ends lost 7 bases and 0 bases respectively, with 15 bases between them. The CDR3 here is CSASGGVMNTEAFF. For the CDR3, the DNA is TGCAGCGCCAGCGGGGGGGTCATGAACACTGAAGCTTTCTTT.

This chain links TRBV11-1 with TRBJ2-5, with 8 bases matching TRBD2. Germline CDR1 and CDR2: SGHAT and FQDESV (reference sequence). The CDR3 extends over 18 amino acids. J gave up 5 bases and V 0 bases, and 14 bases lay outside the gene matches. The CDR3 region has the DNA TGTGCCAGCAGCTTAGCCGGGGGCAAAGCGGGAGTGGAGGAGACCCAGTACTTC. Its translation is CASSLAGGKAGVEETQYF.

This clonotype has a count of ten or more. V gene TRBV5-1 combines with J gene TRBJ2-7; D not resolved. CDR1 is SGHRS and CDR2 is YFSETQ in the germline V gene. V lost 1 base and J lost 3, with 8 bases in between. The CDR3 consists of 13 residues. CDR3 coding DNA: TGCGCCAGCAGCTTGAGGTGGGACTACGAGCAGTACTTC. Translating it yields CASSLRWDYEQYF.

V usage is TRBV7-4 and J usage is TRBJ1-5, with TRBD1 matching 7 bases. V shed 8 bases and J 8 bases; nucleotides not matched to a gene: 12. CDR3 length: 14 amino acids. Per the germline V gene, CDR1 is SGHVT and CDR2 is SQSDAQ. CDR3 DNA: TGTGCCAGCTCACCAGAGACAGGGAGGGAGCCCCAGCATTTT. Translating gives CASSPETGREPQHF.

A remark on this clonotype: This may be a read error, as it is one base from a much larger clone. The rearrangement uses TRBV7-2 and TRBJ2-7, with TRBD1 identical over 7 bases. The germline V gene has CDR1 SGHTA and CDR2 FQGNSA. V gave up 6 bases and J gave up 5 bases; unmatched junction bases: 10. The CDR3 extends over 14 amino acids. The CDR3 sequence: CASRQRGHGDEQYF. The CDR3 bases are TGTGCCAGCAGACAGAGGGGGCACGGTGACGAGCAGTACTTC.

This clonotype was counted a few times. CDR3 nucleotides: TGTGCCAGCTCTTTTTACGGGTCCACCTACGAGCAGTACTTC. This sequence encodes CASSFYGSTYEQYF. The rearrangement uses TRBV7-9 and TRBJ2-7; D uncertain. V lost 8 bases and J 2 bases, leaving 16 bases between the germline ends. The CDR3 length is 14 residues. Germline CDR1 SEHNR, CDR2 FQNEAQ (reference sequence).

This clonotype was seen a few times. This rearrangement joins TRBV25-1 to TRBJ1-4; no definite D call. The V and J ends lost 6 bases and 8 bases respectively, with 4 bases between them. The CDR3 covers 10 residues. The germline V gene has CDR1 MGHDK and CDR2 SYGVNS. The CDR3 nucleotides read TGTGCCAGCAGGGAGGAAAAACTGTTTTTT. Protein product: CASREEKLFF.

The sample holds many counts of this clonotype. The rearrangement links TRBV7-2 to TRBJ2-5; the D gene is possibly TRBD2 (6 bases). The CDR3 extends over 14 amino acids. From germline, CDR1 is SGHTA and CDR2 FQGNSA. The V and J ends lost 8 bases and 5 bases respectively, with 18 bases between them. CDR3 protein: CASGPGLSGETQYF. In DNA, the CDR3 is TGTGCCAGCGGTCCGGGACTCAGTGGGGAGACCCAGTACTTC.

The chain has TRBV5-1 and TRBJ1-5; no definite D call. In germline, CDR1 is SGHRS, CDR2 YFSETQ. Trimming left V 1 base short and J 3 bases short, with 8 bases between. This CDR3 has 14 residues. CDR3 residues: CASSLWQVNQPQHF. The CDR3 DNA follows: TGCGCCAGCAGCTTGTGGCAGGTCAATCAGCCCCAGCATTTT.

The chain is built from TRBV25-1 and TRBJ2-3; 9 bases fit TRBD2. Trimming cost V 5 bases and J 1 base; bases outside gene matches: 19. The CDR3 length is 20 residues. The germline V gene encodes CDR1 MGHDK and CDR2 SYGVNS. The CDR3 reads CASSPGRGGRAYLGTDTQYF. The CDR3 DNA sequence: TGTGCCAGCAGTCCCGGGAGAGGCGGGAGGGCCTATTTGGGCACAGATACGCAGTATTTT.

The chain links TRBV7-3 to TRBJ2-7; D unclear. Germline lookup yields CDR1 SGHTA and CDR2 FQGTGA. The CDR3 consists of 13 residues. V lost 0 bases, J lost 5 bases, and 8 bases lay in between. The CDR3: CASSLTGSHEQYF. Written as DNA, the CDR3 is TGTGCCAGCAGCTTAACGGGGTCCCACGAGCAGTACTTC.

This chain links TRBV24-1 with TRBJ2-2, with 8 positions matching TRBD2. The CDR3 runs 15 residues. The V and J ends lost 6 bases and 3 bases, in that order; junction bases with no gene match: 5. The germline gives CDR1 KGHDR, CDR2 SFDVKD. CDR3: CATSYGTRDTGELFF. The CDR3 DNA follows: TGTGCCACCAGTTACGGGACTAGGGACACCGGGGAGCTGTTTTTT.

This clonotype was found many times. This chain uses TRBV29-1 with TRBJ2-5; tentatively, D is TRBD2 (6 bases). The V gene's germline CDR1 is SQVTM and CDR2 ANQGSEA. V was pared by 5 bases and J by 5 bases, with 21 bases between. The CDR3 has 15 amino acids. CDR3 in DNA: TGCAGCGTTAATCGGGGGACTGGGATGTGGGAGACCCAGTACTTC. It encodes CSVNRGTGMWETQYF.

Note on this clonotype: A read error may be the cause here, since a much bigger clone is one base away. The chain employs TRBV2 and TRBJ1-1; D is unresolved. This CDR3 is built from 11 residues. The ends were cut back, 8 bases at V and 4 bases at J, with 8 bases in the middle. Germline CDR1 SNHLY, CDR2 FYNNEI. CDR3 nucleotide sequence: TGTGCCAGCCCCGCGAGCACTGAAGCTTTCTTT. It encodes CASPASTEAFF. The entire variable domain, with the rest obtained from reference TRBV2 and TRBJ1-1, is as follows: EPEVTQTPSHQVTQMGQEVILRCVPISNHLYFYWYRQILGQKVEFLVSFYNNEISEKSEIFDDQFSVERPDGSNFTLKIRSTKLEDSAMYFCASPASTEAFFGQGTRLTVV.

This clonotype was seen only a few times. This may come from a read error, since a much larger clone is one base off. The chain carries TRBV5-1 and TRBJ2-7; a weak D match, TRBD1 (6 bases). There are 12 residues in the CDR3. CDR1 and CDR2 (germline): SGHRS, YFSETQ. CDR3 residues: CTSSTDRREQYF. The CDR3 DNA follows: TGCACCAGCAGCACAGACAGGCGGGAGCAGTACTTC.

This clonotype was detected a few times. CDR3 bases: TGTGCCAGCTCGCTGGGACCCTCGAACACTGAAGCTTTCTTT. This encodes CASSLGPSNTEAFF. V is TRBV7-2 and J is TRBJ1-1, with a tentative D call TRBD1 (5 bases). The CDR3 extends over 14 amino acids. The germline V and J ends were trimmed by 8 bases and 1 base, with 14 bases remaining between them. Germline-derived CDR1 and CDR2 are SGHTA and FQGNSA.

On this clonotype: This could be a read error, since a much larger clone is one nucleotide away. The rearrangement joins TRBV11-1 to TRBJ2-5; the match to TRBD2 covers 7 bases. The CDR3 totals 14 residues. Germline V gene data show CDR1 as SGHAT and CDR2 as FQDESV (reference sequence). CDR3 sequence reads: CASSQTLSGETQYF. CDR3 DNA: TGCGCCAGCAGCCAAACCCTTAGCGGGGAGACCCAGTACTTC.

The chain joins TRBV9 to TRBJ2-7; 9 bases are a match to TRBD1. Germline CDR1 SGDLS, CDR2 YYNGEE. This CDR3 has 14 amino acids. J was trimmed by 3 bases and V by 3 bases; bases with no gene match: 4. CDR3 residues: CASSGGQGVYEQYF. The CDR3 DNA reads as TGTGCCAGCAGCGGGGGACAGGGTGTCTACGAGCAGTACTTC.

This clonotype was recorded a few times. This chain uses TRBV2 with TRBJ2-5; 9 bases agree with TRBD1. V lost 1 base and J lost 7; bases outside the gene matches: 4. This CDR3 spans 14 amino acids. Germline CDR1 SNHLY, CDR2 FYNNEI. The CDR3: CASSEGDRVGTQYF. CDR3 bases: TGTGCCAGCAGTGAAGGGGACAGGGTCGGGACCCAGTACTTC.

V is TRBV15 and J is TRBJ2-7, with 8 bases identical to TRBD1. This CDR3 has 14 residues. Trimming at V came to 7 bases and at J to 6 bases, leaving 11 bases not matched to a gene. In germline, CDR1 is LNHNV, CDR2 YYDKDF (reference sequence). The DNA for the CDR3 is TGTGCCACCACGGTAGACAGGGGAAGCAGCGAGCAGTACTTC. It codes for CATTVDRGSSEQYF.

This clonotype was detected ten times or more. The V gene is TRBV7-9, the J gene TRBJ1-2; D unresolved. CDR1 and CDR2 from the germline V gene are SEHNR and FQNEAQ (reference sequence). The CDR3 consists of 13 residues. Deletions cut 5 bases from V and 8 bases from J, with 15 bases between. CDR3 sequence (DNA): TGTGCCAGCAGCCGACACCCCTTGGAGGGCTACACCTTC. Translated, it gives CASSRHPLEGYTF.

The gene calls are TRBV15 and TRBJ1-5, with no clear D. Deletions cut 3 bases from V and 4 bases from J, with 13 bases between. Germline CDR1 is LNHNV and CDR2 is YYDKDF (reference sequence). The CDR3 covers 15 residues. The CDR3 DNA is TGTGCCACCAGCAGCACTCGGACGGGGAATCAGCCCCAGCATTTT. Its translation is CATSSTRTGNQPQHF.

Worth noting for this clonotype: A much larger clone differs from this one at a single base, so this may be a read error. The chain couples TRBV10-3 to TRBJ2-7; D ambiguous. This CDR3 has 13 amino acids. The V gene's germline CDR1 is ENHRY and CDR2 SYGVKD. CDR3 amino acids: CAITPDGIYERYF. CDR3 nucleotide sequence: TGTGCCATCACTCCAGACGGAATCTACGAGCGGTACTTC.

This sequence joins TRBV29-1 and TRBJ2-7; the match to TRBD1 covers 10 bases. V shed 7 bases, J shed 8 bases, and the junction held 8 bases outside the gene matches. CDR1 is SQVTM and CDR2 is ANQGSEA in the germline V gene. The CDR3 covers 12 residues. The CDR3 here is CSAGTGEWKQYF. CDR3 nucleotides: TGCAGCGCCGGGACAGGGGAATGGAAGCAGTACTTC.

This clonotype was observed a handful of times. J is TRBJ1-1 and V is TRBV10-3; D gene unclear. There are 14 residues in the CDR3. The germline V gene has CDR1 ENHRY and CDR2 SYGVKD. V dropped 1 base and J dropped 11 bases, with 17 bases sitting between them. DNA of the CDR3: TGTGCCATCAGTGAGTGGGGTGGTAGGCTGGGGGCTTTCTTT. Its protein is CAISEWGGRLGAFF.

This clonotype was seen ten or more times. The CDR3 loop reads CASGGLAGGLPGELFF. CDR3 DNA sequence: TGTGCCAGCGGGGGACTAGCGGGAGGGTTACCCGGGGAGCTGTTTTTT. The rearrangement links TRBV25-1 to TRBJ2-2; 16 nucleotides agree with TRBD2. This CDR3 has 16 amino acids. From germline, CDR1 is MGHDK and CDR2 SYGVNS. V was clipped by 8 bases and J by 6 bases; unmatched bases: 6.

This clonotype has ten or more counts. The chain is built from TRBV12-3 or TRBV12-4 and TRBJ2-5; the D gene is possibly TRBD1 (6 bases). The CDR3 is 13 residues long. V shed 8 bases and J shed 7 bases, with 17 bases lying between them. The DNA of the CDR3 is TGTGCCAGCGGTCCGGGACAAAGCGGGACCCAGTACTTC. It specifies CASGPGQSGTQYF.

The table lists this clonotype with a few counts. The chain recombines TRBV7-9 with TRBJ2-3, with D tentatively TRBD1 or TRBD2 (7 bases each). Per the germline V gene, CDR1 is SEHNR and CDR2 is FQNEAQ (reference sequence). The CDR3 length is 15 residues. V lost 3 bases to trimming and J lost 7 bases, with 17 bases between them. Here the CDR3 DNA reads TGTGCCAGCAGCTTTACACAGGGGAGGGCATATACGCAGTATTTT. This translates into CASSFTQGRAYTQYF.

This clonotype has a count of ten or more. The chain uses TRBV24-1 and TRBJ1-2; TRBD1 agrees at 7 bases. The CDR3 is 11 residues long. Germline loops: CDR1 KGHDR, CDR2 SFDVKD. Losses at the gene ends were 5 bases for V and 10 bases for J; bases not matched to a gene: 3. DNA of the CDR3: TGTGCCACCAGTGTGGGACAGCACTACACCTTC. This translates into CATSVGQHYTF.

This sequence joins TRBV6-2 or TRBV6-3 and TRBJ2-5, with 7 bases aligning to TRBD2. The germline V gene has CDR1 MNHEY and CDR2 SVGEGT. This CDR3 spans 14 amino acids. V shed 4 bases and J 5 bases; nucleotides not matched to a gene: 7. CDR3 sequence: CASSWGGVEETQYF. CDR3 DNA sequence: TGTGCCAGCAGTTGGGGGGGGGTAGAGGAGACCCAGTACTTC.

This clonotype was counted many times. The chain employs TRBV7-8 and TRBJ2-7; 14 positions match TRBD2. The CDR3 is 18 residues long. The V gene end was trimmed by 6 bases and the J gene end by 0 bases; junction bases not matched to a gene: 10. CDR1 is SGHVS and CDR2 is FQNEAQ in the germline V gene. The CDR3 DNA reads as TGTGCCAGCAGTCGTATCCCGGGGACTAGCGGGAGCTCCTACGAGCAGTACTTC. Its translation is CASSRIPGTSGSSYEQYF. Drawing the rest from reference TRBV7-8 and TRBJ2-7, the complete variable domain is GAGVSQSPRYKVAKRGQDVALRCDPISGHVSLFWYQQALGQGPEFLTYFQNEAQLDKSGLPSDRFFAERPEGSVSTLKIQRTQQEDSAVYLCASSRIPGTSGSSYEQYFGPGTRLTVT.